This T cell receptor (beta chain) was found in a study of T cells in Graves' hyperthyroidism and ophthalmopathy. Background on the study: The blood sample was taken at first diagnosis, before treatment began. Findings and limits, study-wide: Ophthalmopathy and stable hyperthyroidism were told apart by a 13 V-J model.

Newly diagnosed hyperthyroidism patients aged 18 to 65 years had disease lasting under 2 months. Diagnosis rested on symptoms, serum thyroxine and TRAb, thyroid ultrasound, and orbital computed tomography. TCR beta CDR3 sequences were amplified from RNA transcripts. First-round RT-PCR targeting the TCR CDR3 was performed with the HTBI primer set. A single record per CDR3 protein comes from TCRdb applying MiXCR to the multiplex PCR reads. The table shows around 450,000 distinct CDR3 sequences, with around 16% occurring only once. Points on this clonotype: Its antigen remains unknown.

This CDR3 spans 14 amino acids. The junction had 8 bases not matched to a gene; V was cut back by 5 bases and J by 5 bases. Germline V gene sequence: CDR1 SGHAT, CDR2 FQDESV (reference sequence). The sample consisted of blood. The source is a young woman with Graves' hyperthyroidism. The chain has TRBV11-1 and TRBJ1-1; 7 bases align to TRBD1. The CDR3 DNA is TGTGCCAGCAGCGCCCGGACAGGCTTTACTGAAGCTTTCTTT. Its translation is CASSARTGFTEAFF. Looking up the rest from reference TRBV11-1 and TRBJ1-1 gives the full variable domain: EAEVAQSPRYKITEKSQAVAFWCDPISGHATLYWYRQILGQGPELLVQFQDESVVDDSQLPKDRFSAERLKGVDSTLKIQPAELGDSAMYLCASSARTGFTEAFFGQGTRLTVV.